This T cell receptor beta chain was obtained from a study of T cell repertoires in cytomegalovirus infection. Study as a whole: HLA-B-restricted CMV epitopes that are well studied, plus recently identified HLA-C-restricted ones, were used by the study. Study-level results: CMV-specific HLA-C-restricted TCR beta clonotypes dominated the ex vivo response.

The CDR3 is 19 amino acids. The germline CDR1 and CDR2 sequences are MNHEY and SMNVEV (reference sequence). After removal of 2 bases from V and 0 bases from J, the junction contained 13 bases not matched to a gene. This clonotype was counted a few times. Its antigen is not known. TCRdb called the reads again in MiXCR, with one record for every CDR3 protein. The sample records some 920,000 distinct CDR3 sequences, less than 35% being singletons. The chain has TRBV27 and TRBJ2-1; 7 bases align to TRBD2. This receptor was identified in a human donor in good health (CMV status not recorded). Some clones in this sample may be carry-over from other donors' samples. The specimen comprised cultured CD8+ T cells from PBMCs, sampled from culture after CMV antigen stimulation. The CDR3 DNA reads TGTGCCAGCAGTTTACTTTGGCAGGGACTACCTAGCTCCTACAATGAGCAGTTCTTC. Its protein is CASSLLWQGLPSSYNEQFF.